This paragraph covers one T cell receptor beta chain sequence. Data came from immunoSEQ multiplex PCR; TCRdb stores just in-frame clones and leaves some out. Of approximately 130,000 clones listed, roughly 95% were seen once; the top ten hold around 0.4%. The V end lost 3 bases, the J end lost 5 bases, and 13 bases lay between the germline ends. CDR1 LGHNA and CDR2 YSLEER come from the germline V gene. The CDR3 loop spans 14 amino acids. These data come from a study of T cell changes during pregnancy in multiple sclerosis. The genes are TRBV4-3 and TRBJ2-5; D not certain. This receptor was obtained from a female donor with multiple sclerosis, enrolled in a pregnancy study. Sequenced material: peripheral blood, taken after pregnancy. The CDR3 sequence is CASSHGSFQETQYF. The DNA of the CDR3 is TGCGCCAGCAGCCATGGTTCGTTCCAGGAGACCCAGTACTTC.